Listed below are T cell receptor beta chains from one sample, sequenced in a study of OX40 agonist ivuxolimab in advanced cancers. TCRdb keeps only in-frame clones here, not all; method: immunoSEQ multiplex PCR. The table includes around 56,000 clones, 82% detected once. The sequenced sample was CD4+ or CD8+ T cells sorted from blood, obtained in a trial of the OX40 agonist ivuxolimab. The origin of the receptors is an adult with an advanced solid tumor such as melanoma, head and neck, liver or kidney cancer. Each CDR3 is given with its conserved first and last residue. The D gene is left open where the match is weak. Clone size is stated in some rows and not others, as once, few, many or a class when expanded.

V gene: TRBV6-1
CDR3 length: 11
J gene: TRBJ1-2
D gene: TRBD1
clone size: .
CDR3 protein: CASGDRRRYTF
CDR3 DNA: TGTGCCAGCGGGGACAGGCGTCGCTACACCTTC

V gene: TRBV6-1
CDR3 length: 13
J gene: TRBJ2-7
D gene: .
clone size: .
CDR3 protein: CASSSGGRYEQYF
CDR3 DNA: TGTGCCAGCAGTTCCGGGGGCCGCTACGAGCAGTACTTC

V gene: TRBV23-1
CDR3 length: 14
J gene: TRBJ2-2
D gene: .
clone size: .
CDR3 protein: CASSRGSDTGELFF
CDR3 DNA: TGCGCCAGCAGTCGAGGGTCGGACACCGGGGAGCTGTTTTTT

V gene: TRBV18
CDR3 length: 14
J gene: TRBJ2-2
D gene: .
clone size: .
CDR3 protein: CASSPPEGTGELFF
CDR3 DNA: TGTGCCAGCTCACCACCCGAGGGGACCGGGGAGCTGTTTTTT

V gene: TRBV11-2
CDR3 length: 18
J gene: TRBJ2-3
D gene: TRBD2
clone size: .
CDR3 protein: CASSLGPSGSWGTDTQYF
CDR3 DNA: TGTGCCAGCAGCTTAGGGCCTAGCGGGAGTTGGGGCACAGATACGCAGTATTTT

V gene: TRBV30
CDR3 length: 14
J gene: TRBJ2-2
D gene: TRBD2
clone size: .
CDR3 protein: CASRSTSGTGELFF
CDR3 DNA: TGTGCCTCCCGGTCTACTAGCGGCACCGGGGAGCTGTTTTTT

V gene: TRBV2
CDR3 length: 14
J gene: TRBJ2-7
D gene: TRBD1
clone size: .
CDR3 protein: CASSPVQGPYEQYF
CDR3 DNA: TGTGCCAGCAGTCCGGTACAGGGGCCCTACGAGCAGTACTTC

V gene: TRBV6-5
CDR3 length: 11
J gene: TRBJ1-1
D gene: .
clone size: .
CDR3 protein: CASRRGTEAFF
CDR3 DNA: TGTGCCAGCAGAAGGGGGACTGAAGCTTTCTTT

V gene: TRBV5-4
CDR3 length: 15
J gene: TRBJ2-3
D gene: TRBD2
clone size: .
CDR3 protein: CASSRTSGDTDTQYF
CDR3 DNA: TGTGCCAGCAGCAGGACTAGCGGGGACACAGATACGCAGTATTTT

V gene: TRBV7-3
CDR3 length: 15
J gene: TRBJ2-3
D gene: .
clone size: .
CDR3 protein: CASSLAVTAGDTQYF
CDR3 DNA: TGTGCCAGCAGCTTAGCGGTAACAGCTGGAGATACGCAGTATTTT

V gene: TRBV5-1
CDR3 length: 16
J gene: TRBJ1-2
D gene: .
clone size: .
CDR3 protein: CASSLDDSPGGYGYTF
CDR3 DNA: TGCGCCAGCAGCTTGGACGACAGCCCCGGGGGCTATGGCTACACCTTC

V gene: TRBV4-3
CDR3 length: 17
J gene: TRBJ2-3
D gene: TRBD2
clone size: .
CDR3 protein: CASSQDRAGGLSDTQYF
CDR3 DNA: TGCGCCAGCAGCCAAGATAGGGCGGGGGGGCTCTCAGATACGCAGTATTTT

V gene: TRBV19
CDR3 length: 15
J gene: TRBJ2-7
D gene: TRBD1
clone size: .
CDR3 protein: CASSFSGTGFYEQYF
CDR3 DNA: TGTGCCAGTAGTTTCTCCGGGACAGGGTTCTACGAGCAGTACTTC

V gene: TRBV7-2
CDR3 length: 15
J gene: TRBJ1-1
D gene: .
clone size: .
CDR3 protein: CASSLVLRGRTEAFF
CDR3 DNA: TGTGCCAGCAGCTTAGTTCTGCGGGGGAGAACTGAAGCTTTCTTT

V gene: TRBV7-8
CDR3 length: 14
J gene: TRBJ2-2
D gene: .
clone size: .
CDR3 protein: CASSLDLNTGELFF
CDR3 DNA: TGTGCCAGCAGCTTAGACCTGAACACCGGGGAGCTGTTTTTT

V gene: TRBV18
CDR3 length: 15
J gene: TRBJ1-3
D gene: .
clone size: .
CDR3 protein: CASSSGRPSGNTIYF
CDR3 DNA: TGTGCCAGCTCATCAGGCAGGCCTTCTGGAAACACCATATATTTT

V gene: TRBV6-5
CDR3 length: 14
J gene: TRBJ1-5
D gene: .
clone size: .
CDR3 protein: CASSPHVRDQPQHF
CDR3 DNA: TGTGCCAGCAGTCCTCACGTCAGGGACCAGCCCCAGCATTTT

V gene: TRBV7-9
CDR3 length: 19
J gene: TRBJ1-4
D gene: .
clone size: few
CDR3 protein: CASSLSSVFGGPLGEKLFF
CDR3 DNA: TGTGCCAGCAGCTTATCTAGTGTTTTCGGGGGGCCACTTGGTGAAAAACTGTTTTTT

V gene: TRBV29-1
CDR3 length: 14
J gene: TRBJ1-1
D gene: TRBD1
clone size: few
CDR3 protein: CSVDMGQGRTEAFF
CDR3 DNA: TGCAGCGTTGATATGGGACAGGGACGCACTGAAGCTTTCTTT

V gene: TRBV5-1
CDR3 length: 17
J gene: TRBJ1-5
D gene: TRBD1
clone size: .
CDR3 protein: CASSLRPTGGEGQPQHF
CDR3 DNA: TGCGCCAGCAGCTTGCGACCTACAGGGGGCGAAGGTCAGCCCCAGCATTTT

V gene: TRBV5-4
CDR3 length: 14
J gene: TRBJ2-7
D gene: .
clone size: once
CDR3 protein: CASGPPDRPHEQYF
CDR3 DNA: TGTGCCAGCGGCCCCCCAGACAGGCCACACGAGCAGTACTTC

V gene: TRBV4-1
CDR3 length: 14
J gene: TRBJ1-2
D gene: .
clone size: .
CDR3 protein: CASSQEPGPYGYTF
CDR3 DNA: TGCGCCAGCAGCCAGGAACCAGGTCCCTATGGCTACACCTTC

V gene: TRBV18
CDR3 length: 12
J gene: TRBJ1-2
D gene: .
clone size: few
CDR3 protein: CASSPGVGGYTF
CDR3 DNA: TGTGCCAGCTCACCGGGAGTGGGGGGCTACACCTTC

V gene: TRBV12-5
CDR3 length: 12
J gene: TRBJ1-3
D gene: .
clone size: .
CDR3 protein: CASGSWGNTIYF
CDR3 DNA: TGTGCTAGTGGCTCGTGGGGAAACACCATATATTTT

V gene: TRBV4-1
CDR3 length: 16
J gene: TRBJ2-1
D gene: .
clone size: few
CDR3 protein: CASSQGLLFSYNEQFF
CDR3 DNA: TGCGCCAGCAGCCAAGGCCTCCTCTTCTCCTACAATGAGCAGTTCTTC